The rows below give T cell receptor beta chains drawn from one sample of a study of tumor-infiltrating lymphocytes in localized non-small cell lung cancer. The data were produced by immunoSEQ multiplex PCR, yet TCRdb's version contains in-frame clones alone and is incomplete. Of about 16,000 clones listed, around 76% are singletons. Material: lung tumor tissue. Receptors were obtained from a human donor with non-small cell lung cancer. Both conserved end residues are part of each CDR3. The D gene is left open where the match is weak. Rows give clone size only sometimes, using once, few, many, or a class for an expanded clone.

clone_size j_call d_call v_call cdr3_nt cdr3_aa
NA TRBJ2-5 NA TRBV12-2 TGTGCAAGTCGCTTAGTCGGGCAAGAGACCCAGTACTTC CASRLVGQETQYF
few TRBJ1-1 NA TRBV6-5 TGTGCCAGCAGTTCGACAGTGAACACTGAAGCTTTCTTT CASSSTVNTEAFF
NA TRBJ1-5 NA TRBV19 TGTGCCGGATCCCCTGCAGGGGAGGATCAGCCCCAGCATTTT CAGSPAGEDQPQHF
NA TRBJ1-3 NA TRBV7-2 TGTGCCAGCAGCTTTCTACAGAGGTTTACTGGAAACACCATATATTTT CASSFLQRFTGNTIYF
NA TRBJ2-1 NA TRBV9 TGTGCCAGCAGCGTAGGAGGCTACCAGAATGAGCAGTTCTTC CASSVGGYQNEQFF
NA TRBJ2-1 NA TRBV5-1 TGCGCCAGCAGCAACGGGATTCTCGGTGGCAATGAGCAGTTCTTC CASSNGILGGNEQFF
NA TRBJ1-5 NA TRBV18 TGTGCCAGCTCACCAGGCAGAAATAGCAATCAGCCCCAGCATTTT CASSPGRNSNQPQHF
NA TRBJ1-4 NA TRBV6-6 TGTGCCAGCAGTTACGCCACAGGGATAGAAAAACTGTTTTTT CASSYATGIEKLFF
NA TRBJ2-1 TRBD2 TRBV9 TGTGCCAGCAGCGCCACCGGGACTAGCGGGGATTACCAGTTCTTC CASSATGTSGDYQFF
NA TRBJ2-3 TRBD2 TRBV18 TGTGCCAGCTCCCGGACTAGTCAGGGCACAGATACGCAGTATTTT CASSRTSQGTDTQYF
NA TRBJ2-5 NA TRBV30 TGTGCCTGGAGTGTTCCGACAGCCACCCCCAGGAACCAGTACTTC CAWSVPTATPRNQYF
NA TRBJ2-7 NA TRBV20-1 TGCAGTGCTAATTATCTTGACGAGCAGTACTTC CSANYLDEQYF
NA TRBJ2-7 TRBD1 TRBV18 TGTGCCAGCTCACCGAAGACAGGGGGCGAGCAGTACTTC CASSPKTGGEQYF
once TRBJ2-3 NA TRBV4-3 TGCGCCAGCAGCCTAGGATCAGATACGCAGTATTTT CASSLGSDTQYF
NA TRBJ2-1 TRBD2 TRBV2 TGTGCCAGCAGACCGACTAGCCGTTTTGGTGAGCAGTTCTTC CASRPTSRFGEQFF
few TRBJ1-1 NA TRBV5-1 TGCGCCAGCAGCTTGGAGGAGATCACTGAAGCTTTCTTT CASSLEEITEAFF
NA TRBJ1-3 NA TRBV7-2 TGTGCCAGCAGCTTAGCAATCGGGGCCGTCTCTGGAAACACCATATATTTT CASSLAIGAVSGNTIYF
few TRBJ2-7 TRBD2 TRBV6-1 TGTGCCAGCAGTGGAGGGACTAGCGGGAACTACGAGCAGTACTTC CASSGGTSGNYEQYF
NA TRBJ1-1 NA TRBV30 TGTGCCTGGAACCTCCCAAGGCCTTTCTCGAACACTGAAGCTTTCTTT CAWNLPRPFSNTEAFF
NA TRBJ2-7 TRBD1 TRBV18 TGTGCCAGCTCGTCAAGGACAGGGGGATACGAGCAGTACTTC CASSSRTGGYEQYF
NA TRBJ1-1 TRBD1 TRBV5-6 TGTGCCAGCAGCTTTCGGTCCAGGGGGGAGATGAACACTGAAGCTTTCTTT CASSFRSRGEMNTEAFF
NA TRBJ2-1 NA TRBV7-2 TGTGCCAGCAGTTCCTCCCGGGAGAAGCAGTTCTTC CASSSSREKQFF
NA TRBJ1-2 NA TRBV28 TGTGCCAGCAGTCCTTACCAGGGACGGGTTGGCTCATATGGCTACACCTTC CASSPYQGRVGSYGYTF
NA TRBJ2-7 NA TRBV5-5 TGTGCCAGCAGCAGAATTTCGGGACAAATGGCCTACGAGCAGTACTTC CASSRISGQMAYEQYF
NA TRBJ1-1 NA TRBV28 TGTGCCAGCAGTCTCCACGGGGGGCTGGGCACTGAAGCTTTCTTT CASSLHGGLGTEAFF
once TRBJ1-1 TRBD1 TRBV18 TGTGCCAGCTCATTCGGACAGGGGAGTGCTGAAGCTTTCTTT CASSFGQGSAEAFF
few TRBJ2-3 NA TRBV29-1 TGCAGCGTTGACGAGGGAACAGATACGCAGTATTTT CSVDEGTDTQYF
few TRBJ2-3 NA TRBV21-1 TGTGCCAGCAGCAAAGGTCGACACAGGGGGCTCACAGATACGCAGTATTTT CASSKGRHRGLTDTQYF
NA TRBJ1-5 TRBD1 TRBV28 TGTGCCAGCAGTCTCTACTTGGACAGGGGGAATCAGCCCCAGCATTTT CASSLYLDRGNQPQHF
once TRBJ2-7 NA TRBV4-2 TGTGCCAGCAGCCAAGATAGGAGGAATCTCCCCTACGAGCAGTACTTC CASSQDRRNLPYEQYF
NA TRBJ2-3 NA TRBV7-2 TGTGCCAGCAGCTTAGTAGGCCCCACAGATACGCAGTATTTT CASSLVGPTDTQYF
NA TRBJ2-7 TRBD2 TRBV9 TGTGCCAGCAGTTATAGACCCCTGACTAGCGGGGGAGGCGAGCAGTACTTC CASSYRPLTSGGGEQYF
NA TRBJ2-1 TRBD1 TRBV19 TGTGCCAGTAGTATAGGATCGGCGAACAGGGGTACCTACAATGAGCAGTTCTTC CASSIGSANRGTYNEQFF
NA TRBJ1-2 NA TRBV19 TGTGCCAGTAGTTTCTCCGGGGAAATGGCCACCTTC CASSFSGEMATF
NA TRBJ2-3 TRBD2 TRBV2 TGTGCCAGCAGTGAGGATAGCGGGGGGGCAGGAGATACGCAGTATTTT CASSEDSGGAGDTQYF
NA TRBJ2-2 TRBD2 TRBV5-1 TGCGCCAGCAGCGGCGGGGGGGGGCCGGCGAACACCGGGGAGCTGTTTTTT CASSGGGGPANTGELFF
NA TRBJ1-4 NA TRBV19 TGTGCCAGTAGTCTGTACAGGGATGGGGATGAAAAACTGTTTTTT CASSLYRDGDEKLFF
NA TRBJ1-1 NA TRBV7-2 TGTGCCAGCAGCCCCAGGTCCCAGAACACTGAAGCTTTCTTT CASSPRSQNTEAFF
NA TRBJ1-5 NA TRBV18 TGTGCCAGCTCACCTCTCGGGTCCGCAAATAGCAATCAGCCCCAGCATTTT CASSPLGSANSNQPQHF
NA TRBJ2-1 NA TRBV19 TGTGCCAGTAGTATTAGGCTTCGGGGGCCGTTCTCCTACAATGAGCAGTTCTTC CASSIRLRGPFSYNEQFF
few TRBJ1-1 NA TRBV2 TGTGCCAGCAGTGCGGGGGGAGAGAACACTGAAGCTTTCTTT CASSAGGENTEAFF